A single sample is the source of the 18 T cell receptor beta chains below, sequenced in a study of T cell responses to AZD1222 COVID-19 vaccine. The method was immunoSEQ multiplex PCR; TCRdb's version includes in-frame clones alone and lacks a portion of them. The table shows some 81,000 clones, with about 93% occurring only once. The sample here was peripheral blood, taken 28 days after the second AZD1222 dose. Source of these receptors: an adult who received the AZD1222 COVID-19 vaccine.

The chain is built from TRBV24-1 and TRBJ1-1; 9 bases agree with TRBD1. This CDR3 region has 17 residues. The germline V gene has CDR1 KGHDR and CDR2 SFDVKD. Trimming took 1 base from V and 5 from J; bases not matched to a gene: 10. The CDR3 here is CATSDFPPGQGSTEAFF. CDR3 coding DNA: TGTGCCACCAGTGATTTTCCTCCGGGACAGGGAAGTACTGAAGCTTTCTTT.

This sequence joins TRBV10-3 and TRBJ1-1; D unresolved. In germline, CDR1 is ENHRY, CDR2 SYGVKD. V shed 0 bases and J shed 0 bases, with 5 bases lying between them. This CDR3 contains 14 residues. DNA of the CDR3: TGTGCCATCAGTGAGTCGACCGTGAACACTGAAGCTTTCTTT. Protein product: CAISESTVNTEAFF.

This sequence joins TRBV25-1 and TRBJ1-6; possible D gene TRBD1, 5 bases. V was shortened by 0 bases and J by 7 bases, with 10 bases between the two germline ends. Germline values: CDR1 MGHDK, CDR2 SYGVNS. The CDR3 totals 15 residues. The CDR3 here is CASSEYGGRNSPLHF. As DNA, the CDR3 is TGTGCCAGCAGTGAATATGGGGGACGGAATTCACCCCTCCACTTT. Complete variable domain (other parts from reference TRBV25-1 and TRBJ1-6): EADIYQTPRYLVIGTGKKITLECSQTMGHDKMYWYQQDPGMELHLIHYSYGVNSTEKGDLSSESTVSRIRTEHFPLTLESARPSHTSQYLCASSEYGGRNSPLHFGNGTRLTVT.

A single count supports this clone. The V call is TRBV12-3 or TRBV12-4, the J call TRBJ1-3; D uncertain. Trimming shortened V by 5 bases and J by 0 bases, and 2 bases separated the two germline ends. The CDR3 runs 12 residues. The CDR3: CASSRSGNTIYF. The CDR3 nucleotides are TGTGCCAGCAGTCGCTCTGGAAACACCATATATTTT.

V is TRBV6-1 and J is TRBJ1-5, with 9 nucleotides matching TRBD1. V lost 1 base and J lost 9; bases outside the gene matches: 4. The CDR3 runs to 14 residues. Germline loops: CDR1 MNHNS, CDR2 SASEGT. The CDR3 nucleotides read TGTGCCAGCAGTGAAGTCCGACAGGGGGGGCCCCAGCATTTT. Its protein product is CASSEVRQGGPQHF.

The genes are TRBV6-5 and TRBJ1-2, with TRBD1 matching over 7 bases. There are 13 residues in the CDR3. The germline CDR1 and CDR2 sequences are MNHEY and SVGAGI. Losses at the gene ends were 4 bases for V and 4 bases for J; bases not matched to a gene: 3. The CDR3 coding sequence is TGTGCCAGCAGTTGGACAGGCTCCTATGGCTACACCTTC. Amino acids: CASSWTGSYGYTF.

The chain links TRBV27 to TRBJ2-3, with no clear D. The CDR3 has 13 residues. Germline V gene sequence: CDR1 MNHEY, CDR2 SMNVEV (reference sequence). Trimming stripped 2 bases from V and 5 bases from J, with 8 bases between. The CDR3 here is CASSLRLRDTQYF. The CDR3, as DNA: TGTGCCAGCAGTTTACGTCTTAGAGATACGCAGTATTTT.

The CDR3 sequence is CSVKGPNPNEQFF. The CDR3 DNA follows: TGCAGCGTAAAAGGACCCAATCCCAATGAGCAGTTCTTC. The V call is TRBV29-1, the J call TRBJ2-1, with unresolved D. Germline loops: CDR1 SQVTM, CDR2 ANQGSEA. With 6 bases removed from V and 6 bases from J, the gap between germline ends came to 15 bases. This CDR3 region has 13 residues.

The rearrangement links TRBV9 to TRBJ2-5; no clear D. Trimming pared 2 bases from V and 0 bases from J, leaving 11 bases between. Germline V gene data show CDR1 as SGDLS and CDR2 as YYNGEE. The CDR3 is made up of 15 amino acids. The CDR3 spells CASSVSPRDQETQYF. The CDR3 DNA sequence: TGTGCCAGCAGCGTGTCCCCTAGGGACCAAGAGACCCAGTACTTC. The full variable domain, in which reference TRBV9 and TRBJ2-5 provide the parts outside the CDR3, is DSGVTQTPKHLITATGQRVTLRCSPRSGDLSVYWYQQSLDQGLQFLIQYYNGEERAKGNILERFSAQQFPDLHSELNLSSLELGDSALYFCASSVSPRDQETQYFGPGTRLLVL.

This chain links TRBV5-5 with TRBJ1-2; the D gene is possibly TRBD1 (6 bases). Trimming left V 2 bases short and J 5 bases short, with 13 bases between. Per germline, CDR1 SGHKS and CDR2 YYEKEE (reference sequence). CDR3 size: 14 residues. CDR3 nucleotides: TGTGCCAGCAGCTTTGTGGGGGCACCGTATGGCTACACCTTC. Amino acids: CASSFVGAPYGYTF. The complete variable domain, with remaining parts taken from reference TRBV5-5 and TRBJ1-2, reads DAGVTQSPTHLIKTRGQQVTLRCSPISGHKSVSWYQQVLGQGPQFIFQYYEKEERGRGNFPDRFSARQFPNYSSELNVNALLLGDSALYLCASSFVGAPYGYTFGSGTRLTVV.

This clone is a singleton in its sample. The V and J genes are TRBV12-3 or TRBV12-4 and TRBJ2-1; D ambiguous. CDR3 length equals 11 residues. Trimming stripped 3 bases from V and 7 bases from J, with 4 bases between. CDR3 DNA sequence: TGTGCCAGCAGTTTTTTGAATGAGCAGTTCTTC. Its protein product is CASSFLNEQFF.

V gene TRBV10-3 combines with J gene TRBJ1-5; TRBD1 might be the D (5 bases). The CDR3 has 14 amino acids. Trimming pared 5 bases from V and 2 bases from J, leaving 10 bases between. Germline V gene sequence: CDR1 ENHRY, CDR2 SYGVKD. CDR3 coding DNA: TGTGCCATCAGTCCGGACACCCGCAATCAGCCCCAGCATTTT. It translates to CAISPDTRNQPQHF.

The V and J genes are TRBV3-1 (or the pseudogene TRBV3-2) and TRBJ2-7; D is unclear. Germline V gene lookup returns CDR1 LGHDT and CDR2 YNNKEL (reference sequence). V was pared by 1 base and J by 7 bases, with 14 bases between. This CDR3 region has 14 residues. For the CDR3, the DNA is TGTGCCAGCAGCCAAGGCCCTCTAGGTTCGGAGCAGTACTTC. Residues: CASSQGPLGSEQYF.

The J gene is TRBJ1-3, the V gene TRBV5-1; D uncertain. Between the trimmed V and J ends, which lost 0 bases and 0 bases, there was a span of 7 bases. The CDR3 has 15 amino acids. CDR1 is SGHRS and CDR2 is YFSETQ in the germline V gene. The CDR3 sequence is CASSLGAISGNTIYF. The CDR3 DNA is TGCGCCAGCAGCTTGGGTGCAATCTCTGGAAACACCATATATTTT.

The CDR3 nucleotides read TGTGCCAGCAGTTACTCGACATCGGCCCTGGAACACGGGCAGTACTTC. The encoded protein is CASSYSTSALEHGQYF. This sequence joins TRBV6-5 and TRBJ2-7, with D uncertain. There are 16 residues in the CDR3. Trimming stripped 0 bases from V and 9 bases from J, with 21 bases between. The germline CDR1 and CDR2 sequences are MNHEY and SVGAGI.

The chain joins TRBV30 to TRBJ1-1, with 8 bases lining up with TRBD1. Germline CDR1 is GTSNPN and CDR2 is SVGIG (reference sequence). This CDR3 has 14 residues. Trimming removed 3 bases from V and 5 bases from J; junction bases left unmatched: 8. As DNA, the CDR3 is TGTGCCTGGAGGGAACAGGGGGTAGGAACTGAAGCTTTCTTT. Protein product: CAWREQGVGTEAFF.

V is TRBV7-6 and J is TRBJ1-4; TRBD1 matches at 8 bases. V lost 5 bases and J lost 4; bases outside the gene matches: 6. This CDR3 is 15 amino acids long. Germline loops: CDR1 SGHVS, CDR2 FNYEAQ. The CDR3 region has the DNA TGTGCCAGCAGCCCTTCAGGGGGCAGTAATGAAAAACTGTTTTTT. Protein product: CASSPSGGSNEKLFF.

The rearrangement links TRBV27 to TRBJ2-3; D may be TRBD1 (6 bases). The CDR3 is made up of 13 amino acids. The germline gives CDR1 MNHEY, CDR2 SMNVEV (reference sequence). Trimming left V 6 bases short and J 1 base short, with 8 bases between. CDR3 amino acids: CASRRTGTDTQYF. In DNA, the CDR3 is TGTGCCAGCAGAAGGACAGGCACAGATACGCAGTATTTT.